Following are 13 T cell receptor beta chains from one sample sequenced in a study. TCRdb passed the RT-PCR reads through MiXCR, listing each CDR3 protein once. Found here are more than 550,000 distinct CDR3 sequences, approximately 14% of them singletons; the top ten hold 3% to 4.5%. Sequenced: memory CD4+ T cells from blood. The receptors shown here come from a female donor in good health, serving as a healthy control.

This clonotype was seen more than once but under ten times. The V and J genes are TRBV3-1 and TRBJ2-7, with TRBD2 as a possible D gene (5 bases). V lost 1 base, J lost 2 bases, and 9 bases lay in between. The CDR3 spans 14 residues. Germline loops: CDR1 LGHDT, CDR2 YNNKEL (reference sequence). The CDR3 DNA sequence: TGTGCCAGCAGCCAAGGGACTGTTGCCTACGAGCAGTACTTC. It codes for CASSQGTVAYEQYF.

The chain has TRBV9 and TRBJ2-1; no firm D call. V was pared by 6 bases and J by 4 bases, with 14 bases between. CDR3 length: 14 residues. The germline CDR1 and CDR2 sequences are SGDLS and YYNGEE. In DNA form, the CDR3 reads TGTGCCAGCACCCAATCGGATTTATACAATGAGCAGTTCTTC. Protein product: CASTQSDLYNEQFF. The full variable domain, its missing parts supplied by reference TRBV9 and TRBJ2-1, is DSGVTQTPKHLITATGQRVTLRCSPRSGDLSVYWYQQSLDQGLQFLIQYYNGEERAKGNILERFSAQQFPDLHSELNLSSLELGDSALYFCASTQSDLYNEQFFGPGTRLTVL.

This chain connects TRBV7-9 to TRBJ2-7; 9 bases are shared with TRBD1. V shed 3 bases, J shed 4 bases, and the junction held 7 bases outside the gene matches. The CDR3 is 15 amino acids. Germline assignment: CDR1 SEHNR and CDR2 FQNEAQ (reference sequence). For the CDR3, the DNA is TGTGCCAGCAGCTTTCTCCGGGACAGGGCTTACGAGCAGTACTTC. Translation: CASSFLRDRAYEQYF.

Only a few counts were recorded for this clonotype. This chain links TRBV5-1 with TRBJ1-2; D is unresolved. Trimming took off 4 bases at V and 4 bases at J, with 14 bases between the two ends. This CDR3 is 14 amino acids long. From germline, CDR1 is SGHRS and CDR2 YFSETQ. DNA for the CDR3: TGCGCCAGCAGCCAAGCTATGGGATTCTATGGCTACACCTTC. Amino acids: CASSQAMGFYGYTF.

The chain uses TRBV28 and TRBJ2-2; 9 bases match TRBD2. The CDR3 runs 15 residues. V dropped 7 bases and J dropped 4; count of bases not matched to a gene: 7. Germline loops: CDR1 MDHEN, CDR2 SYDVKM. The CDR3 sequence: CASMAGGAPTGELFF. The CDR3 DNA follows: TGTGCCAGCATGGCGGGGGGGGCGCCCACCGGGGAGCTGTTTTTT.

This clonotype turned up a few times. The V gene is TRBV6-2 or TRBV6-3, the J gene TRBJ2-5; D may be TRBD2 (6 bases). Trimming stripped 3 bases from V and 3 bases from J, with 14 bases between. Germline CDR1 is MNHEY and CDR2 is SVGEGT. The CDR3 runs 15 residues. The CDR3 here is CASSYMGGSEETQYF. For the CDR3, the DNA is TGTGCCAGCAGTTATATGGGGGGATCCGAAGAGACCCAGTACTTC.

V gene TRBV10-3 combines with J gene TRBJ2-1, with D maybe TRBD2 (5 bases). The CDR3 length is 12 residues. Germline CDR1 is ENHRY and CDR2 is SYGVKD. Trimming took off 7 bases at V and 7 bases at J, with 11 bases between the two ends. CDR3 sequence (DNA): TGTGCCATCACCGGACTGTCAAATGAGCAGTTCTTC. Translating gives CAITGLSNEQFF.

In this sample, this clonotype turned up many times. This sequence joins TRBV20-1 and TRBJ2-7; TRBD2 aligns across 15 bases. The trim removed 4 bases at V and 2 bases at J, leaving 9 bases unmatched. The CDR3 consists of 17 residues. The germline V gene encodes CDR1 DFQATT and CDR2 SNEGSKA (reference sequence). CDR3 DNA sequence: TGCAGTGCTATCGGGACTAGCGGGAGGTCCTTTACCTACGAGCAGTACTTC. It codes for CSAIGTSGRSFTYEQYF.

A few counts support this clonotype. The rearrangement uses TRBV18 and TRBJ2-1; the match to TRBD2 covers 9 bases. After removal of 0 bases from V and 0 bases from J, the junction contained 9 bases not matched to a gene. Germline CDR1 reads KGHSH; CDR2 reads LQKENI. This CDR3 has 19 amino acids. The CDR3 region has the DNA TGTGCCAGCTCACCACCAGGGACTAGCCGAACCAGCTCCTACAATGAGCAGTTCTTC. Translating it yields CASSPPGTSRTSSYNEQFF.

This clonotype occurred many times. The gene calls are TRBV9 and TRBJ2-1; maybe TRBD2 (6 bases). The CDR3 covers 16 residues. V gave up 4 bases and J gave up 9 bases, with 23 bases separating them. Germline V gives CDR1 SGDLS, CDR2 YYNGEE. The CDR3 sequence is CASSWDPGQLGGEQFF. DNA of the CDR3: TGTGCCAGCAGCTGGGATCCGGGCCAACTCGGGGGTGAGCAGTTCTTC.

The rearrangement uses TRBV2 and TRBJ1-4; a weak D match, TRBD1 (5 bases). Germline assignment: CDR1 SNHLY and CDR2 FYNNEI. The CDR3 is 15 amino acids. The V end was cut by 5 bases, the J end by 2 bases, with 12 bases between. CDR3 coding DNA: TGTGCCAGCAGTCGACAGTCTATGACTAATGAAAAACTGTTTTTT. Encoded protein: CASSRQSMTNEKLFF.

The gene calls are TRBV7-2 and TRBJ1-5, with unresolved D. This CDR3 is 14 amino acids long. Germline V CDR1 and CDR2: SGHTA, FQGNSA. Deletions cut 3 bases from V and 0 bases from J, with 6 bases between. The CDR3 loop reads CASSFDFSNQPQHF. Here the CDR3 DNA reads TGTGCCAGCAGCTTCGACTTTAGCAATCAGCCCCAGCATTTT.

In this sample, this clonotype turned up a few times. The rearrangement joins TRBV5-1 to TRBJ1-1; D is possibly TRBD1 (5 bases). The germline CDR1 and CDR2 sequences are SGHRS and YFSETQ. The CDR3 covers 14 residues. V lost 0 bases and J 4 bases, leaving 10 bases between the germline ends. This chain's CDR3 is CASSLGQWGTEAFF. For the CDR3, the DNA is TGCGCCAGCAGCTTGGGACAGTGGGGCACTGAAGCTTTCTTT.